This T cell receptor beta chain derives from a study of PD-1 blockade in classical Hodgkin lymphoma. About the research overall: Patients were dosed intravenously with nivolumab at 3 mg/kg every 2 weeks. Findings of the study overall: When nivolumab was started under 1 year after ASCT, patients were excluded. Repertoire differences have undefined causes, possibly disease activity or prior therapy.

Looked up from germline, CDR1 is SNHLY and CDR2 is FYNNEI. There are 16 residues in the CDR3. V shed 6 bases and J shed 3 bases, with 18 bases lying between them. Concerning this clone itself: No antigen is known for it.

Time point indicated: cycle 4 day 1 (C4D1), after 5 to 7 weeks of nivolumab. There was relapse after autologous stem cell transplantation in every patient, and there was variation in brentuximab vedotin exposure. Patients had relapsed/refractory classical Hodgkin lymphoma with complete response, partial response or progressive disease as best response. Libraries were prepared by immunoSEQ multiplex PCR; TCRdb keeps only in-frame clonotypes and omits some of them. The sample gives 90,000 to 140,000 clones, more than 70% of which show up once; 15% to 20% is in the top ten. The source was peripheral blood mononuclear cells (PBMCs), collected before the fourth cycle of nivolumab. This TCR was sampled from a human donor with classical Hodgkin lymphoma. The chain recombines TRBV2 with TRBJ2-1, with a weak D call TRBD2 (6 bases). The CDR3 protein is CASRRGLSGGYNEQFF. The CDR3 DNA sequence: TGTGCCAGCAGGAGAGGACTATCAGGTGGCTACAATGAGCAGTTCTTC.